The clone carrying this T cell receptor (beta chain) showed up just once. Sequence at one end of the junction differs from germline and may be a read error. The CDR3 is 15 amino acids. Germline CDR1 reads SEHNR; CDR2 reads FQNEAQ (reference sequence). The use of a sample-barcoded 5' primer and a J-beta primer mix characterized a second PCR of roughly 7 to 11 cycles. TCRdb re-called the 5' RACE reads through MiXCR, storing one row per CDR3 protein. The sample lists approximately 2,000,000 distinct CDR3 sequences, around 40% occurring once. This sample is drawn from a study of blood T cells in healthy people across ages.

Material: blood. The rearrangement links TRBV7-9 to TRBJ1-5; D is unresolved. The clonotype originates from a human donor in good health. Here the CDR3 DNA reads TGTGCCAGCAGCTTGGGCCGGAGGAGCAATCAGCCCCGGCATTTT. Amino acid sequence: CASSLGRRSNQPRHF. Drawing the rest from reference TRBV7-9 and TRBJ1-5, the complete variable domain is DTGVSQNPRHKITKRGQNVTFRCDPISEHNRLYWYRQTLGQGPEFLTYFQNEAQLEKSRLLSDRFSAERPKGSFSTLEIQRTEQGDSAMYLCASSLGRRSNQPRHFGDGTRLSIL.